A selection of T cell receptor beta chains follows, all from one sample in a study of T cells after yellow fever vaccination. TCRdb processed the 5' RACE reads anew with MiXCR; each CDR3 protein has one entry. The sample lists some 110,000 distinct CDR3 sequences, more than 7.5% occurring once. Material: CD8+ T cells sorted from PBMCs, obtained 45 days after the yellow fever booster vaccination. The origin of the receptors is a man aged 25 to 40 who received the YFV17D yellow fever vaccine. Each CDR3 is given with its conserved first and last residue. Each record gives: V gene, clone size, J gene, D gene, CDR3 DNA, CDR3 protein. A D gene is named only where the DNA matches it firmly. Where a row states a size, it is once, few, many or the class of an expanded clone; other rows omit it.

V: TRBV27
size: few
J: TRBJ2-1
D: TRBD2
DNA: TGTGCCAGCACTTGGACTAGCGGGAGTGGGGAGCAGTTCTTC
CDR3: CASTWTSGSGEQFF

V: TRBV10-3
size: many
J: TRBJ2-2
D: NA
DNA: TGTGCCGAGAAAGCGGGCACGAACACCGGGGAGCTGTTTTTT
CDR3: CAEKAGTNTGELFF

V: TRBV7-8
size: few
J: TRBJ2-7
D: NA
DNA: TGTGCCTTAGGAAGTGGCTACTCTTACGAGCAGTACTTC
CDR3: CALGSGYSYEQYF

V: TRBV4-3
size: many
J: TRBJ2-7
D: NA
DNA: TGCGCCAGCAGCCAAGATTCCAGCGGGTACTCCTACGAGCAGTACTTC
CDR3: CASSQDSSGYSYEQYF

V: TRBV12-3/TRBV12-4
size: many
J: TRBJ2-1
D: TRBD2
DNA: TGTGCCAGCACCCCAGCGGGGTACGAGCAGTTCTTC
CDR3: CASTPAGYEQFF

V: TRBV7-8
size: many
J: TRBJ1-6
D: NA
DNA: TGTGCCAGCAACCGATATAATTCACCCCTCCACTTT
CDR3: CASNRYNSPLHF

V: TRBV28
size: many
J: TRBJ2-7
D: TRBD1
DNA: TGTGCCAGCAGTGCTCCGGGACAGGGGATATACGAGCAGTACTTC
CDR3: CASSAPGQGIYEQYF

V: TRBV2
size: few
J: TRBJ2-7
D: NA
DNA: TGTGCCAGCAGTGAATCTCTGGGGTCCTACGAGCAGTACTTC
CDR3: CASSESLGSYEQYF

V: TRBV6-5
size: few
J: TRBJ1-2
D: NA
DNA: TGTGCCAGCAGTTACTCGAGGGGGGCGGATGGCTACACCTTC
CDR3: CASSYSRGADGYTF

V: TRBV7-9
size: few
J: TRBJ1-4
D: TRBD1
DNA: TGTGCCAGCAGTCATTGGGACAGGGGATCCGAACTGTTTTTT
CDR3: CASSHWDRGSELFF

V: TRBV20-1
size: few
J: TRBJ1-5
D: TRBD1
DNA: TGCAGTGCCCTTTTCCCACAGGGGCCAAATCAGCCCCAGCATTTT
CDR3: CSALFPQGPNQPQHF

V: TRBV7-2
size: many
J: TRBJ2-7
D: TRBD2
DNA: TGTGCCAGCAGCTTTGCTCCGGTCGGACTAGCGTCCTACGAGCAGTACTTC
CDR3: CASSFAPVGLASYEQYF

V: TRBV12-3/TRBV12-4
size: many
J: TRBJ1-2
D: NA
DNA: TGTGCCAGCAGTCCTGGGGGCAGTTATGGCTACACCTTC
CDR3: CASSPGGSYGYTF

V: TRBV2
size: many
J: TRBJ2-3
D: NA
DNA: TGTGCCAGCAGTGAGTTTCAGGTGGCCGGGCAGTATTTT
CDR3: CASSEFQVAGQYF

V: TRBV4-3
size: few
J: TRBJ2-5
D: NA
DNA: TGCGCCAGCAGCCTCGACCAGGGAGTTGAGACCCAGTACTTC
CDR3: CASSLDQGVETQYF

V: TRBV19
size: few
J: TRBJ2-7
D: NA
DNA: TGTGCCAGTAGTGGATACGACAGGCCCGGGGGGTACGAGCAGTACTTC
CDR3: CASSGYDRPGGYEQYF

V: TRBV30
size: few
J: TRBJ2-7
D: NA
DNA: TGTGCCTGGAACGACGGCGGGACCTACGAGCAGTACTTC
CDR3: CAWNDGGTYEQYF

V: TRBV7-6
size: NA
J: TRBJ2-7
D: TRBD1
DNA: TGTGCCAGCAGCCGACCGGGACAGGGAGCGTACGAGCAGTACTTC
CDR3: CASSRPGQGAYEQYF

V: TRBV6-5
size: many
J: TRBJ2-3
D: NA
DNA: TGTGCCAGCAGTTACTCCCTGCCCGACTTGGCCGATACGCAGTATTTT
CDR3: CASSYSLPDLADTQYF

V: TRBV29-1
size: many
J: TRBJ2-1
D: NA
DNA: TGCAGCGTCCCCGGTGTTGTGTACAATGAGCAGTTCTTC
CDR3: CSVPGVVYNEQFF

V: TRBV5-1
size: many
J: TRBJ2-7
D: NA
DNA: TGCGCCAGCAGCTTACAGGGCCCTAACTACGAGCAGTACTTC
CDR3: CASSLQGPNYEQYF

V: TRBV5-4
size: NA
J: TRBJ2-7
D: NA
DNA: TGTGCCAGCAGCTTATTAGACTCCTACGAGCAGTACTTC
CDR3: CASSLLDSYEQYF

V: TRBV7-8
size: many
J: TRBJ1-5
D: NA
DNA: TGTGCCAGCAGCTTAGAAGTTGGATATAGCAATCAGCCCCAGCATTTT
CDR3: CASSLEVGYSNQPQHF

V: TRBV5-6
size: few
J: TRBJ1-2
D: NA
DNA: TGTGCCAGCAGCCTCCGATCCGGAGAGGGCTATGGCTACACCTTC
CDR3: CASSLRSGEGYGYTF

V: TRBV5-5
size: few
J: TRBJ1-5
D: NA
DNA: TGTGCCAGCAGGCTGGACAGTTTGAGCAATCAGCCCCAGCATTTT
CDR3: CASRLDSLSNQPQHF

V: TRBV28
size: NA
J: TRBJ1-3
D: NA
DNA: TGTGCCAGCAGTTGGACAGACACGGGAAACACCATATATTTT
CDR3: CASSWTDTGNTIYF

V: TRBV12-3/TRBV12-4
size: many
J: TRBJ2-3
D: NA
DNA: TGTGCCAGCACCGAGGGGGGGGGATCGGCAGATACGCAGTATTTT
CDR3: CASTEGGGSADTQYF

V: TRBV7-6
size: few
J: TRBJ2-7
D: NA
DNA: TGTGCCAGCAGCTTATCTTACGGCTCCTACGAGCAGTACTTC
CDR3: CASSLSYGSYEQYF

V: TRBV9
size: many
J: TRBJ1-2
D: NA
DNA: TGTGCCAGCGTCGGCTGGGATGGCTACACCTTC
CDR3: CASVGWDGYTF

V: TRBV5-5
size: many
J: TRBJ2-1
D: NA
DNA: TGTGCCAGCAGCTTTTCCGGGATTGGGGGTCCCTACAATGAGCAGTTCTTC
CDR3: CASSFSGIGGPYNEQFF

V: TRBV7-9
size: many
J: TRBJ1-5
D: TRBD1
DNA: TGTGCCAGCAGCCCCATCGGACAGGGAGTTCAGCCCCAGCATTTT
CDR3: CASSPIGQGVQPQHF

V: TRBV7-9
size: few
J: TRBJ1-4
D: NA
DNA: TGTGCCAGCAGCTTGGATGGGGGGCTTAATGAAAAACTGTTTTTT
CDR3: CASSLDGGLNEKLFF

V: TRBV7-6
size: NA
J: TRBJ2-7
D: NA
DNA: TGTGCCAGCAGCTTACTCACCGGGGCAGACCCCTACGAGCAGTACTTC
CDR3: CASSLLTGADPYEQYF

V: TRBV5-1
size: many
J: TRBJ2-7
D: TRBD1
DNA: TGCGCCAGCAGCTACCACGGGATGGGGACAGGGCTTATGTACGAGCAGTACTTC
CDR3: CASSYHGMGTGLMYEQYF

V: TRBV12-3/TRBV12-4
size: NA
J: TRBJ2-7
D: TRBD2
DNA: TGTGCCAGCAGTATCCTCGGACTAGCGGGAGTCAACGAGCAGTACTTC
CDR3: CASSILGLAGVNEQYF

V: TRBV10-3
size: NA
J: TRBJ2-7
D: NA
DNA: TGTGCCATCAGTGAGGAAGAAAAGCTCTACGAGCAGTACTTC
CDR3: CAISEEEKLYEQYF

V: TRBV7-2
size: NA
J: TRBJ2-5
D: TRBD2
DNA: TGTGCCAGCAGCTGCACTAGCGGGAGGGCCGAAGAGACCCAGTACTTC
CDR3: CASSCTSGRAEETQYF

V: TRBV13
size: once
J: TRBJ2-7
D: TRBD1
DNA: TGTGCCAGCAGCACTTCAATCCCTCCCCCGGGACAGGGGGAGCTGGGCGCCTACGAGCAGTACTTC
CDR3: CASSTSIPPPGQGELGAYEQYF

V: TRBV13
size: many
J: TRBJ2-5
D: TRBD1
DNA: TGTGCCAGCAGCCCCCTTGACAGGGAAGAGACCCAGTACTTC
CDR3: CASSPLDREETQYF

V: TRBV27
size: many
J: TRBJ2-2
D: NA
DNA: TGTGCCAGCAGTTTAGCGTGGAACACCGGGGAGCTGTTTTTT
CDR3: CASSLAWNTGELFF

V: TRBV7-8
size: NA
J: TRBJ2-7
D: TRBD1
DNA: TGTGCCAGCAGCTTATACCCAGGGGGCAATCACTACGAGCAGTACTTC
CDR3: CASSLYPGGNHYEQYF

V: TRBV7-9
size: many
J: TRBJ2-7
D: NA
DNA: TGTGCCAGCAGCTTAGATGGCAGGGGGGTCGAGCAGTACTTC
CDR3: CASSLDGRGVEQYF

V: TRBV10-3
size: many
J: TRBJ2-3
D: TRBD2
DNA: TGTGCCATCAGTGGACTAGCGGGAGTCTCTGATACGCAGTATTTT
CDR3: CAISGLAGVSDTQYF

V: TRBV4-3
size: many
J: TRBJ2-7
D: TRBD1
DNA: TGCGCCAGCAGCCATGGGACCGGGACAGGGGGCTCCTACGAGCAGTACTTC
CDR3: CASSHGTGTGGSYEQYF

V: TRBV29-1
size: NA
J: TRBJ1-1
D: NA
DNA: TGCAGCGTTTACCCATGGGGGAACACTGAAGCTTTCTTT
CDR3: CSVYPWGNTEAFF

V: TRBV7-2
size: few
J: TRBJ2-3
D: TRBD2
DNA: TGTGCCAGCAGCTTAGTTAGCGGGAGTCAGGATACGCAGTATTTT
CDR3: CASSLVSGSQDTQYF

V: TRBV4-2
size: NA
J: TRBJ1-4
D: NA
DNA: TGTGCCAGCAGCCGACAGGTGCAATCTAATGAAAAACTGTTTTTT
CDR3: CASSRQVQSNEKLFF

V: TRBV15
size: many
J: TRBJ2-7
D: NA
DNA: TGTGCCACCAGCAGTAACCTCCGGGGGAGAGGAGAGCAGTACTTC
CDR3: CATSSNLRGRGEQYF

V: TRBV29-1
size: many
J: TRBJ2-5
D: TRBD2
DNA: TGCAGCGTTGAGTGGACTAGCAGCTTTGGGACCCAGTACTTC
CDR3: CSVEWTSSFGTQYF

V: TRBV4-3
size: few
J: TRBJ2-7
D: TRBD1
DNA: TGCGCCAGCAGCCAAGAATCCCCCGGGACAGTAATTTACGAGCAGTACTTC
CDR3: CASSQESPGTVIYEQYF

V: TRBV7-9
size: NA
J: TRBJ2-1
D: TRBD1
DNA: TGTGCCAGCAGCCCCGAAAGTCAGCGGGACAGGGATGAGCAGTTCTTC
CDR3: CASSPESQRDRDEQFF

V: TRBV7-2
size: many
J: TRBJ2-1
D: TRBD2
DNA: TGTGCCAGCAGCTTGAGTAGCGGGAGTCTCTACAATGAGCAGTTCTTC
CDR3: CASSLSSGSLYNEQFF

V: TRBV19
size: few
J: TRBJ2-1
D: NA
DNA: TGTGCCAGTAGTATAGTGGAAAGCTCCTACAATGAGCAGTTCTTC
CDR3: CASSIVESSYNEQFF

V: TRBV7-6
size: many
J: TRBJ2-3
D: NA
DNA: TGTGCCAGCAGCTCTTGGACAGAAACATGGGATACGCAGTATTTT
CDR3: CASSSWTETWDTQYF

V: TRBV27
size: NA
J: TRBJ2-5
D: NA
DNA: TGTGCCAGCAGTCCCGGGGTGGGAAACCAAGAGACCCAGTACTTC
CDR3: CASSPGVGNQETQYF

V: TRBV7-9
size: many
J: TRBJ2-7
D: TRBD1
DNA: TGTGCCAGCAGCACAACGCTACCCACAGGGGGCAACGAGCAGTACTTC
CDR3: CASSTTLPTGGNEQYF

V: TRBV5-5
size: few
J: TRBJ1-5
D: NA
DNA: TGTGCCAGCAGCTTGGCCAGGGATTTAGGTAATCAGCCCCAGCATTTT
CDR3: CASSLARDLGNQPQHF

V: TRBV11-2
size: few
J: TRBJ2-3
D: NA
DNA: TGTGCCAGCAGCTTAGCTCCTCTTTCGGGGGATACGCAGTATTTT
CDR3: CASSLAPLSGDTQYF